A selection of T cell receptor beta chains follows, all from one sample in a study of T cells in localized non-small cell lung cancer. Sequencing used immunoSEQ multiplex PCR; TCRdb keeps in-frame clones, though not all of them. The sample shows some 22,000 clones, around 82% of them seen only once. The material sequenced was PBMCs, taken before any cancer treatment. Every receptor here comes from a man aged 40-75 years with stage II lung adenocarcinoma. Each CDR3 is given with its conserved first and last residue.

TRBV4-2	TRBJ2-6	CASSQVAGGAGANVLTF
TRBV7-9	TRBJ2-3	CASSSWTGISTDTQYF
TRBV7-2	TRBJ2-7	CASSTGLAGAYEQYF
TRBV27	TRBJ1-6	CASSPTTGFLNSPLHF
TRBV30	TRBJ2-6	CAWSPGAISGANVLTF
TRBV4-1	TRBJ2-1	CASSQTGTSGLNEQFF
TRBV6-5	TRBJ1-1	CASSRDRGRAFF
TRBV9	TRBJ2-3	CASSDLAGLVGDTQYF
TRBV27	TRBJ1-2	CASSFTKGVVYGYTF
TRBV28	TRBJ1-2	CASSLEGNPYGYTF
TRBV19	TRBJ1-3	CASTEMGHSSGNTIYF
TRBV6-1	TRBJ2-5	CASIGRGTTGETQYF
TRBV18	TRBJ2-2	CASSTGQGENTGELFF
TRBV21-1	TRBJ2-2	CASYTGELFF
TRBV20-1	TRBJ1-1	CSASWDREAFF
TRBV18	TRBJ1-1	CASSAGNFNTEAFF
TRBV28	TRBJ2-3	CASSLAGLGLAGSTQYF
TRBV18	TRBJ1-4	CASSSNRREKLFF
TRBV6-4	TRBJ2-3	CASSVQASSTDTQYF
TRBV4-2	TRBJ2-2	CASSQGTGAEGGELFF
TRBV18	TRBJ2-5	CASSPWPGGTQETQYF
TRBV30	TRBJ1-1	CAWRQGRITEAFF
TRBV30	TRBJ1-2	CAWGEEWGGRGYTF
TRBV15	TRBJ1-4	CATSTRTGSREKLFF
TRBV30	TRBJ2-3	CAWSGSGALTQYF
TRBV7-2	TRBJ1-1	CASSFGTGGTEAFF
TRBV2	TRBJ1-4	CASTGTSNEKLFF
TRBV30	TRBJ2-1	CAWSGFSGHTKGPYNEQFF
TRBV10-3	TRBJ2-1	CAIGGTSGLGFEQFF
TRBV11-2	TRBJ2-1	CASTSGPRGYEQFF
TRBV6-5	TRBJ1-5	CASSPGTGSNQPQHF
TRBV11-2	TRBJ2-7	CASKGGDTYEQYF
TRBV12-5	TRBJ1-1	CASGQISRAEAFF
TRBV4-2	TRBJ1-2	CASSTTQGNYGYTF
TRBV5-1	TRBJ1-5	CASSLDAGNQPQHF
TRBV5-1	TRBJ2-3	CASSLGDAVGTDTQYF
TRBV15	TRBJ1-1	CATSQGSNTEAFF
TRBV18	TRBJ1-1	CASSPSTGRLTEAFF
TRBV2	TRBJ2-2	CASSEGTGELFF
TRBV25-1	TRBJ2-3	CASSGIAGENADTQYF
TRBV18	TRBJ2-5	CASSPSEDQYF
TRBV5-5	TRBJ2-1	CASGRGTSGNSYNEQFF
TRBV7-2	TRBJ2-7	CASSLTAGEAYEQYF
TRBV7-8	TRBJ2-5	CASSLDSLVRQETQYF
TRBV30	TRBJ2-1	CAWSVMRRTVSSYNEQFF
TRBV7-2	TRBJ2-1	CASSLKAGTFNEQFF
TRBV5-1	TRBJ1-1	CASSLIVNTEAFF
TRBV29-1	TRBJ1-2	CSVDRDGAGYTF
TRBV13	TRBJ1-2	CASSESRTGVVGYTF
TRBV21-1	TRBJ2-4	CASSKDRPNNGAKNIQYF
TRBV19	TRBJ1-1	CASSLQGMGVTEAFF
TRBV9	TRBJ2-7	CASSVGGSYEQYF
TRBV7-2	TRBJ2-5	CASSPLGAQYF
TRBV5-1	TRBJ1-1	CASSLVNTEAFF